A single sample gave rise to the 13 T cell receptor beta chains below, sequenced in a study of PD-1 blockade in classical Hodgkin lymphoma. Time point reported: cycle 4 day 1 (C4D1), after 5 to 7 weeks of nivolumab. Each and every patient relapsed after autologous stem cell transplantation, and patients got differing brentuximab vedotin exposure. Sequencing was performed with immunoSEQ multiplex PCR; in TCRdb, only in-frame clones are kept and a portion is missing. The sample consists of 99,000 or so clones, 89% of them appearing once. This specimen consisted of peripheral blood mononuclear cells (PBMCs), obtained before the fourth cycle of nivolumab. These receptors originate from a human donor with classical Hodgkin lymphoma.

CDR3 coding DNA: TGTGCCAGCAGTGAAGTCCGGGAAAAACTGTTTTTT. Its translation is CASSEVREKLFF. The chain uses TRBV6-1 and TRBJ1-4; unclear D gene. Germline CDR1 and CDR2: MNHNS and SASEGT. CDR3 size: 12 residues. V was clipped by 1 base and J by 8 bases, with 5 bases between them.

This rearrangement joins TRBV27 to TRBJ2-3; perhaps TRBD2 as D (6 bases). Trimming pared 3 bases from V and 2 bases from J, leaving 9 bases between. The CDR3 runs 14 residues. Germline values: CDR1 MNHEY, CDR2 SMNVEV (reference sequence). In DNA, the CDR3 is TGTGCCAGCAGTTTCATAGCGGCCACAGATACGCAGTATTTT. This codes for CASSFIAATDTQYF.

The chain carries TRBV5-4 and TRBJ2-1; 12 bases are a match to TRBD2. Trimming cost V 0 bases and J 8 bases; bases outside gene matches: 6. This CDR3 has 16 residues. The germline gives CDR1 SGHNT, CDR2 YYREEE (reference sequence). CDR3 protein: CASSLGLAGVNYEQFF. The CDR3 coding sequence is TGTGCCAGCAGCTTGGGACTAGCGGGAGTTAATTATGAGCAGTTCTTC.

This rearrangement joins TRBV7-9 to TRBJ2-2; D ambiguous. The CDR3 has 15 residues. Trimming shortened V by 2 bases and J by 7 bases, and 14 bases separated the two germline ends. CDR1 and CDR2 (germline): SEHNR, FQNEAQ (reference sequence). The CDR3 coding sequence is TGTGCCAGCAGCTTATTTTCAACTGACGGCGGGGAGCTGTTTTTT. Its protein is CASSLFSTDGGELFF.

The chain has TRBV5-4 and TRBJ1-2; 9 bases align to TRBD1. Germline loops: CDR1 SGHNT, CDR2 YYREEE (reference sequence). Trimming cost V 2 bases and J 8 bases; bases outside gene matches: 7. CDR3 size: 14 residues. The CDR3 protein is CASSLQGALGGYTF. CDR3 nucleotide sequence: TGTGCCAGCAGCTTACAGGGGGCATTGGGCGGCTACACCTTC.

The chain employs TRBV25-1 and TRBJ2-1; 11 positions agree with TRBD2. The trim removed 4 bases at V and 7 bases at J, leaving 3 bases unmatched. Germline CDR1 MGHDK, CDR2 SYGVNS. The CDR3 contains 14 residues. The DNA for the CDR3 is TGTGCCAGCAGTGGTAGCGGGAGGGCGAATGAGCAGTTCTTC. Translating it yields CASSGSGRANEQFF.

V and J are TRBV7-2 and TRBJ1-1, with TRBD1 identical over 8 bases. V lost 5 bases and J lost 1; bases outside the gene matches: 6. Germline-derived CDR1 and CDR2 are SGHTA and FQGNSA. This CDR3 region has 15 residues. This CDR3 reads CASSRRQGSNTEAFF. Written as DNA, the CDR3 is TGTGCCAGCAGCCGCCGACAGGGGTCGAACACTGAAGCTTTCTTT.

This chain uses TRBV6-1 with TRBJ1-3; D unresolved. The ends were cut back, 2 bases at V and 0 bases at J, with 8 bases in the middle. This CDR3 has 15 amino acids. In germline, CDR1 is MNHNS, CDR2 SASEGT. CDR3 sequence reads: CASSEMAISGNTIYF. The CDR3 coding sequence is TGTGCCAGCAGTGAAATGGCGATCTCTGGAAACACCATATATTTT.

The chain uses TRBV30 and TRBJ2-7; maybe TRBD2 (6 bases). This CDR3 has 14 residues. Trimming took 3 bases from V and 3 from J, leaving 15 bases between them. CDR1 and CDR2 from the germline V gene are GTSNPN and SVGIG (reference sequence). CDR3 amino acids: CAWRVKAGNYEQYF. The CDR3 region has the DNA TGTGCCTGGAGGGTCAAGGCGGGGAACTACGAGCAGTACTTC.

J is TRBJ2-1 and V is TRBV6-4; TRBD2 aligns across 10 bases. After removal of 5 bases from V and 5 bases from J, the junction contained 9 bases not matched to a gene. The CDR3 is 16 residues long. Per germline, CDR1 MRHNA and CDR2 SNTAGT. CDR3 amino acids: CASSPSRTSGDNEQFF. In DNA, the CDR3 is TGTGCCAGCAGTCCCTCAAGGACTAGCGGAGACAATGAGCAGTTCTTC.

The J gene is TRBJ2-2, the V gene TRBV7-8; 7 bases match TRBD2. The CDR3 runs 16 residues. CDR1 is SGHVS and CDR2 is FQNEAQ in the germline V gene. Germline trimming cut 4 bases from V and 0 bases from J; bases unmatched to any gene: 5. The CDR3 spells CASSSKRGTNTGELFF. The CDR3, as DNA: TGTGCCAGCAGCTCGAAGCGGGGAACGAACACCGGGGAGCTGTTTTTT.

This clone was seen only once. In nucleotides, the CDR3 is TGTGCCAGTAGTGTCTGGGGGGCACCTAATGAAAAACTGTTTTTT. Amino acid sequence: CASSVWGAPNEKLFF. This sequence joins TRBV19 and TRBJ1-4, with a tentative D call TRBD1 (6 bases). V was cut by 5 bases and J by 3 bases, with 13 bases left in between. The germline CDR1 and CDR2 sequences are LNHDA and SQIVND (reference sequence). The CDR3 totals 15 residues.

This clone was detected only once. This chain uses TRBV28 with TRBJ1-2; 7 bases are shared with TRBD1. V shed 4 bases, J shed 4 bases, and the junction held 3 bases outside the gene matches. The CDR3 covers 13 residues. Germline lookup yields CDR1 MDHEN and CDR2 SYDVKM. The CDR3 DNA sequence: TGTGCCAGCAGTTCCCGGGACAGCTATGGCTACACCTTC. Protein sequence: CASSSRDSYGYTF.